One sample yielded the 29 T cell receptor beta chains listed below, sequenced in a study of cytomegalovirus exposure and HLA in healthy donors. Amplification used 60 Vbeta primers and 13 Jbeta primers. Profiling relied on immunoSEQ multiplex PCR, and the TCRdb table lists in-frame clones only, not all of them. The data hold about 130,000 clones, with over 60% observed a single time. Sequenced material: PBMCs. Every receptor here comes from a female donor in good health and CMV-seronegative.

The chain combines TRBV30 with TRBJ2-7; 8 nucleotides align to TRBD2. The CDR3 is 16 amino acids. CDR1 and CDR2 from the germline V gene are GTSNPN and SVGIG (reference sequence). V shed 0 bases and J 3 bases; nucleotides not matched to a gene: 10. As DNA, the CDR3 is TGTGCCTGGAGTGTACAGATTGGACTAGCCAACTACGAGCAGTACTTC. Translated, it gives CAWSVQIGLANYEQYF. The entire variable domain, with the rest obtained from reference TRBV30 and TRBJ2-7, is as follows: SQTIHQWPATLVQPVGSPLSLECTVEGTSNPNLYWYRQAAGRGLQLLFYSVGIGQISSEVPQNLSASRPQDRQFILSSKKLLLSDSGFYLCAWSVQIGLANYEQYFGPGTRLTVT.

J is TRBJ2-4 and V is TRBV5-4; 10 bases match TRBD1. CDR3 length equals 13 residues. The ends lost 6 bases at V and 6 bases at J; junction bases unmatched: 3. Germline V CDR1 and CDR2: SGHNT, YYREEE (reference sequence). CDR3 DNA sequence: TGTGCCAGCAAAAGGGACAGGGGAAACATTCAGTACTTC. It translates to CASKRDRGNIQYF.

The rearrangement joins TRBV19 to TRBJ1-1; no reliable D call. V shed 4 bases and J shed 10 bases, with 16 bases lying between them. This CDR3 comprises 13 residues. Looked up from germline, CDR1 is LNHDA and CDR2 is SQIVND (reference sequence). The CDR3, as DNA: TGTGCCAGTAGTACTAGCAGAAGTACGGGAGCTTTCTTT. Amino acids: CASSTSRSTGAFF.

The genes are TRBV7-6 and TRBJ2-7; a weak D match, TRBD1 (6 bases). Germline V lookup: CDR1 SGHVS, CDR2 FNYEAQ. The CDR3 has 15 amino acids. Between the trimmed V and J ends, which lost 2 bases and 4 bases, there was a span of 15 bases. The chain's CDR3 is CASSLFETGPYEQYF. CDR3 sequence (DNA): TGTGCCAGCAGCTTATTCGAGACAGGCCCTTACGAGCAGTACTTC.

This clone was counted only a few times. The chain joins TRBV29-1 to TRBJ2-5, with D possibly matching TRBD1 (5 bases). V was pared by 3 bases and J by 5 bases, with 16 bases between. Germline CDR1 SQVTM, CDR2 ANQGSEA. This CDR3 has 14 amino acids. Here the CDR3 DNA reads TGCAGCGTTGAGGGCAGGGTTGGATTGGAGACCCAGTACTTC. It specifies CSVEGRVGLETQYF.

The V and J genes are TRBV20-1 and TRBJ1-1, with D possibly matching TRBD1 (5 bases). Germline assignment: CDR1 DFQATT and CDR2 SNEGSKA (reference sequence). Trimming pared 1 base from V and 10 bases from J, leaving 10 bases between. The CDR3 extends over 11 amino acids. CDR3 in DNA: TGCAGTGCTAGAGGGGGGGTATCAGCTTTCTTT. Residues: CSARGGVSAFF.

CDR3 DNA sequence: TGTGCCAGCAGCTTAGTCGGAGGATCTGGGACAGGTAGATACGAGCAGTACTTC. Translated: CASSLVGGSGTGRYEQYF. The chain is built from TRBV11-1 and TRBJ2-7; TRBD1 agrees at 8 bases. The CDR3 contains 18 residues. Unmatched junction bases numbered 15, after V lost 1 base and J lost 4 bases. Germline V gene lookup returns CDR1 SGHAT and CDR2 FQDESV (reference sequence).

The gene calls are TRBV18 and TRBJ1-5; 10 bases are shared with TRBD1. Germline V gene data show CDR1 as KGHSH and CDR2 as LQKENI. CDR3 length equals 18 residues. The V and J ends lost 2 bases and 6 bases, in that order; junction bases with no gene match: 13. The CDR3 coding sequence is TGTGCCAGCTCACCATCAGGGACAGGGGTTCGTCGGGTTCAGCCCCAGCATTTT. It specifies CASSPSGTGVRRVQPQHF.

The chain's CDR3 is CASSDPKTGNQPQHF. For the CDR3, the DNA is TGTGCCAGCAGTGACCCTAAGACAGGCAATCAGCCCCAGCATTTT. This chain uses TRBV2 with TRBJ1-5; D is possibly TRBD1 (5 bases). The CDR3 runs 15 residues. With 3 bases removed from V and 2 bases from J, the gap between germline ends came to 11 bases. CDR1 and CDR2 (germline): SNHLY, FYNNEI.

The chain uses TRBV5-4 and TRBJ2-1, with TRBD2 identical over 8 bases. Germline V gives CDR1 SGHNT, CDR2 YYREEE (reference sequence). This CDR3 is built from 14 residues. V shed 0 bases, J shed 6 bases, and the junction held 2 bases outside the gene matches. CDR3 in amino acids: CASSLDGRGNEQFF. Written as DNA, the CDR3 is TGTGCCAGCAGCTTGGACGGGAGGGGCAATGAGCAGTTCTTC.

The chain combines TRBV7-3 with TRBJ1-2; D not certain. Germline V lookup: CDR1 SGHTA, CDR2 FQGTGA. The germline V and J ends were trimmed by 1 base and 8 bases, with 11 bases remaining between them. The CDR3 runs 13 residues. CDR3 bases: TGTGCCAGCAGCTTAATGGCCGGGGAAGGCTACACCTTC. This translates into CASSLMAGEGYTF.

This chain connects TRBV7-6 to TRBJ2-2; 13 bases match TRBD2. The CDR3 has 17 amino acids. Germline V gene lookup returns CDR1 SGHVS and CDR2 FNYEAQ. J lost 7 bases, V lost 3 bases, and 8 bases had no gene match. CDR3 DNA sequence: TGTGCCAGCAGCTTGGGACTAGCGGGGCCCCATCACGGGGAGCTGTTTTTT. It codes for CASSLGLAGPHHGELFF.

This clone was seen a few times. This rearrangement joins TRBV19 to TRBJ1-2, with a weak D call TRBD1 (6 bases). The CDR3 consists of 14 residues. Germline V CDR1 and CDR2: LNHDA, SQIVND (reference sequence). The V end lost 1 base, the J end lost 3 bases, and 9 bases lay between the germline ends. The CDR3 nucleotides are TGTGCCAGTAGTATAGTGGGGGCTGACTATGGCTACACCTTC. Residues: CASSIVGADYGYTF.

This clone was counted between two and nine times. This chain's CDR3 is CASSSYLTDTQYF. The CDR3 nucleotides are TGTGCCAGCAGCTCCTACCTAACAGATACGCAGTATTTT. The rearrangement uses TRBV7-9 and TRBJ2-3; D not certain. This CDR3 comprises 13 residues. Trimming stripped 4 bases from V and 3 bases from J, with 8 bases between. The germline CDR1 and CDR2 sequences are SEHNR and FQNEAQ (reference sequence).

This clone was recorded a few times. This CDR3 reads CASSFERSYEQYF. The CDR3 region has the DNA TGCGCCAGCAGCTTCGAGCGTTCCTACGAGCAGTACTTC. This chain uses TRBV5-1 with TRBJ2-7; D remains ambiguous. This CDR3 comprises 13 residues. Germline assignment: CDR1 SGHRS and CDR2 YFSETQ. Trimming cost V 2 bases and J 1 base, with 7 bases left between them.

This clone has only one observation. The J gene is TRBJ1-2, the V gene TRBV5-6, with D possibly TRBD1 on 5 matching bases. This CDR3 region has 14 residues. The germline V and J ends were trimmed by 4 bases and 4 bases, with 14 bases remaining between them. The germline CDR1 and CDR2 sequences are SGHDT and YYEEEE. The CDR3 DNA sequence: TGTGCCAGCAGCGATCCCCGGGGACTCTATGGCTACACCTTC. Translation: CASSDPRGLYGYTF. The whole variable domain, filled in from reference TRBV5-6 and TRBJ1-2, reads DAGVTQSPTHLIKTRGQQVTLRCSPKSGHDTVSWYQQALGQGPQFIFQYYEEEERQRGNFPDRFSGHQFPNYSSELNVNALLLGDSALYLCASSDPRGLYGYTFGSGTRLTVV.

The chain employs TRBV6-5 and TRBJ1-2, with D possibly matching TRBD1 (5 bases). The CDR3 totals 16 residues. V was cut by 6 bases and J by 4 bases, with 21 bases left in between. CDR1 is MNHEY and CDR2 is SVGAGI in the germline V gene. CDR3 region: CASRYPSGTELYGYTF. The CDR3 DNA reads TGTGCCAGCAGGTACCCGAGCGGGACGGAACTCTATGGCTACACCTTC.

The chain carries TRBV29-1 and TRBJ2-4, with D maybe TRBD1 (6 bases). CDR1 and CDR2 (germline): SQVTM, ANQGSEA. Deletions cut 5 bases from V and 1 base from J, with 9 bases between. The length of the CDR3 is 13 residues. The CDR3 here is CSVRTGAKNIQYF. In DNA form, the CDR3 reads TGCAGCGTTCGAACAGGGGCCAAAAACATTCAGTACTTC.

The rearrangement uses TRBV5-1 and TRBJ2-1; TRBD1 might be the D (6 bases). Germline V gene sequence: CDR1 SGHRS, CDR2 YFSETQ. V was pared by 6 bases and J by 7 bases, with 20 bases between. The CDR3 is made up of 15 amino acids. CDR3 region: CASISGQGTGNEQFF. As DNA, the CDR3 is TGCGCCAGCATCTCGGGCCAGGGGACGGGGAATGAGCAGTTCTTC.

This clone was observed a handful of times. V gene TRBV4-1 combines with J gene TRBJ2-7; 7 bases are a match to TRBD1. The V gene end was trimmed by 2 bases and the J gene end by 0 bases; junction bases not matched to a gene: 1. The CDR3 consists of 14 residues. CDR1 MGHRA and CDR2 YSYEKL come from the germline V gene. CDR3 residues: CASSQRDSSYEQYF. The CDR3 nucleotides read TGCGCCAGCAGCCAAAGGGACAGCTCCTACGAGCAGTACTTC.

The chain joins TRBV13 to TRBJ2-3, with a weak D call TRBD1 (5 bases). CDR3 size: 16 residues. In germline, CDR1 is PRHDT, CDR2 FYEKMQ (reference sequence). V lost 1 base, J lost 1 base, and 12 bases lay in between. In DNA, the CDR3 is TGTGCCAGCAGCTTAGACACAGGAAAGGGCACAGATACGCAGTATTTT. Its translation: CASSLDTGKGTDTQYF.

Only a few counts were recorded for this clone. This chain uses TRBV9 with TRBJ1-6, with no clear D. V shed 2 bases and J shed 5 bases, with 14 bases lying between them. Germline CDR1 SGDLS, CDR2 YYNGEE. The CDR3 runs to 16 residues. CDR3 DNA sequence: TGTGCCAGCAGCGTTTCGGAGTGGGGAGATAATTCACCCCTCCACTTT. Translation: CASSVSEWGDNSPLHF.

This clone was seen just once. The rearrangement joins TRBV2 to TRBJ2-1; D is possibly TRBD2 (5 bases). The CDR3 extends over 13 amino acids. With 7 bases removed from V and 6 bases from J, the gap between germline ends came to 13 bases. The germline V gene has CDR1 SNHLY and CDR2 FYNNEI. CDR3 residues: CASIIDYLNEQFF. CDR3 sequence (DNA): TGTGCCAGCATTATCGACTATCTCAATGAGCAGTTCTTC. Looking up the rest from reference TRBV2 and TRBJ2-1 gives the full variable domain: EPEVTQTPSHQVTQMGQEVILRCVPISNHLYFYWYRQILGQKVEFLVSFYNNEISEKSEIFDDQFSVERPDGSNFTLKIRSTKLEDSAMYFCASIIDYLNEQFFGPGTRLTVL.

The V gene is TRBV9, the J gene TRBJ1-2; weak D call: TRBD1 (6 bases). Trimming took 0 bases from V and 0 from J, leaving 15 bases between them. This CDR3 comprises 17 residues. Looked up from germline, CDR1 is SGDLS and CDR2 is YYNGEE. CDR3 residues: CASSVAHRDAPNYGYTF. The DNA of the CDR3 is TGTGCCAGCAGCGTAGCGCACAGGGATGCACCTAACTATGGCTACACCTTC.

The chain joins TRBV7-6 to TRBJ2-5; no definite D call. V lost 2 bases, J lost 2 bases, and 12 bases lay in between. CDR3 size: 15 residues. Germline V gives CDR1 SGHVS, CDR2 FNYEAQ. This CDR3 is CASSLNFGEQETQYF. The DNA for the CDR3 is TGTGCCAGCAGCTTAAACTTTGGAGAACAAGAGACCCAGTACTTC.

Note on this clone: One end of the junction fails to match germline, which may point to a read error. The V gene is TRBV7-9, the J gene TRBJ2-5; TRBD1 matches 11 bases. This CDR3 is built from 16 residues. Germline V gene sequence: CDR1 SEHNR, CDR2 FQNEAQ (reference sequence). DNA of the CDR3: TGTTCCAGCAGCCGCAGCTTACAGGGGACAGGGGGAGCCCAGTACTTC. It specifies CSSSRSLQGTGGAQYF.

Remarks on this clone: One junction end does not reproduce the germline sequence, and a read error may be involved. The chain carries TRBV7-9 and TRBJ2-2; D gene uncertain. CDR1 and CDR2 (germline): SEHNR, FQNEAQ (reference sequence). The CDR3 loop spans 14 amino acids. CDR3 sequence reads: CSSSPQADTGELFF. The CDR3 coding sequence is TGTTCCAGCAGTCCGCAGGCCGACACCGGGGAGCTGTTTTTT.

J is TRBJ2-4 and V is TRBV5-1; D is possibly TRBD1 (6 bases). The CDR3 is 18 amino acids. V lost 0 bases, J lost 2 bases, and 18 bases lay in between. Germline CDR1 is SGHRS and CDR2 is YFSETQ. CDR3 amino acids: CASSLGSDRTGTKNIQYF. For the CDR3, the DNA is TGCGCCAGCAGCTTGGGCTCGGACAGAACGGGGACCAAAAACATTCAGTACTTC. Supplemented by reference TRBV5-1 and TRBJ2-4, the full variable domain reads KAGVTQTPRYLIKTRGQQVTLSCSPISGHRSVSWYQQTPGQGLQFLFEYFSETQRNKGNFPGRFSGRQFSNSRSEMNVSTLELGDSALYLCASSLGSDRTGTKNIQYFGAGTRLSVL.

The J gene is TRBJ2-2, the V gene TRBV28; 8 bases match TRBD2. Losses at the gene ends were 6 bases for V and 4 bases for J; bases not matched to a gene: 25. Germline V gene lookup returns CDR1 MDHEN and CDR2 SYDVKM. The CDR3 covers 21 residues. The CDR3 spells CASSAQGSRPGGPSGTGELFF. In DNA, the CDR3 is TGTGCCAGCAGCGCGCAAGGGAGTCGGCCGGGAGGGCCCTCGGGCACCGGGGAGCTGTTTTTT.